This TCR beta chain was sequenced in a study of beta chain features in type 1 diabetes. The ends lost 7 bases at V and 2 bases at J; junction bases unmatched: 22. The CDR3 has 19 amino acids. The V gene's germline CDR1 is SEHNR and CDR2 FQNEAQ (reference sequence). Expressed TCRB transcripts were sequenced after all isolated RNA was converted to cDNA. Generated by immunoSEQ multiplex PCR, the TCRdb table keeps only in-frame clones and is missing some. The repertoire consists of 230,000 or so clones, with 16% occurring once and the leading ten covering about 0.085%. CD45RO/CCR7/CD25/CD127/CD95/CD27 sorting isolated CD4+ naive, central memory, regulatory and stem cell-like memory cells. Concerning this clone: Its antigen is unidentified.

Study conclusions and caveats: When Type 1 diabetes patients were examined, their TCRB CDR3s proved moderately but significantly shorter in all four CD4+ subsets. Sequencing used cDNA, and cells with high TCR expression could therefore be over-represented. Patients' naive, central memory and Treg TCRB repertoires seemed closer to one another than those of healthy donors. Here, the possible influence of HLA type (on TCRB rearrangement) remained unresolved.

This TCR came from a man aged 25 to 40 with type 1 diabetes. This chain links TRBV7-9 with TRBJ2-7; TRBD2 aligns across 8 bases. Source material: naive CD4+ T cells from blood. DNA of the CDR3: TGTGCCAGCACCACCGTGACGGGACAAAATACGGGAGGGCCCTACGAGCAGTACTTC. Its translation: CASTTVTGQNTGGPYEQYF.